This T cell receptor (beta chain) was recorded in a study of blood T cell repertoires in COVID-19 (dated by TCRdb to 2018 to 2020). The study in broad terms: Samples covering the acute and convalescent phases of COVID-19 were provided by collaborators in the United States, Italy and Spain. Samples came from the ongoing ImmuneRACE study (first 160 participants) plus 1,254 subjects from 6 global collaborators. Nearly every sample came with metadata listing a de-identified subject ID, COVID-19 status, age in years and sex. The dataset comprised deeply sampled blood TCRbeta repertoires from subjects exposed to, actively infected with, or recovered from COVID-19. Where HLA class I and class II types were available, the types were taken from metadata supplied by the sample provider, not from assay-based typing. The material from the prospective study consisted of cDNA or gDNA derived from T cells, B-cell-depleted T cells, or PBMCs. The repertoires were released in a freely available public database meant as a resource for research on the immune response to SARS-CoV-2. Paper-wide results and their limitations: The amount of clinical and demographic metadata varied by source and participant and was provided uncurated.

V loses 3 bases at its end and J loses 3 bases; junction bases beyond the gene matches: 4. CDR1 is given as GTSNPN and CDR2 as SVGIG, both from the germline V gene (reference sequence). Including the terminal cysteine and phenylalanine, the CDR3 comprises 14 residues. This entry keeps only the CDR3 DNA: 42 bases, framed from base 1. Participants in the prospective study were aged 18 to 89 years, lived in under 30 United States geographic areas, and enrolled through a virtual design. To assign participants to cohorts, the prospective study relied on clinical history that participants themselves reported in a screening survey and a study questionnaire. For ImmuneRACE Cohort 3, a participant was defined as recovered based on two consecutive negative NP/OP PCR tests, clearance by a healthcare professional, or resolution of symptoms. Mobile phlebotomists in the prospective study collected whole blood, serum and a nasopharyngeal or oropharyngeal swab from every participant. Prospective study participants could optionally give additional blood draws and questionnaires over an approximately two-month period. Blood samples from the prospective study were shipped frozen or at room temperature prior to DNA extraction.

With respect to this clone: This clone's antigen is unknown. No base quality information exists; no much larger clone differs at one position.

TCRbeta CDR3 regions were amplified from genomic DNA using the immunoSEQ Assay, a bias-controlled multiplex PCR. The published analysis was carried out like this. The number of nucleated cells in each sample was estimated by amplification of reference gene primers within the assay. Sequence reads were collapsed and filtered to measure the absolute abundance of every unique TCRbeta CDR3 rearrangement. Productive Simpson clonality was computed per sample as the square root of Simpson's diversity index over productive rearrangements. The clones in this table, taken by TCRdb from immuneACCESS, are in-frame only. Not every clone is retained; where verified, under half of the shortfall comes from an unresolved V gene, and the cause of the rest is unknown. From that table come the V and J calls and clone size; the DNA was used to work out D and trimming. The sample profile shows almost 400,000 clones; roughly 90% of them were found once. The top ten hold 1.7% of the sample.

The rearranged segments are TRBV30 and TRBJ1-2, with 10 bases aligning to TRBD1. This sequence was found in a woman aged 30 to 39 who had recovered from COVID-19. Input material: PBMCs or T cells enriched from blood (not recorded which). The DNA sequence is given as TGTGCCTGGAGGGTGACAGGGGGCTACTATGGCTACACCTTC. Its coded protein is CAWRVTGGYYGYTF.